The present entry profiles one T cell receptor beta chain with its context. Its antigen remains unknown. RNA extraction was followed by reverse transcription into cDNA, which acted as the sequencing template. Assay used: immunoSEQ multiplex PCR; TCRdb lists only in-frame clones, some missing. This sample has 100,000 to 150,000 clones, with around 49% found just once. Trimming pared 8 bases from V and 3 bases from J, leaving 24 bases between. The CDR3 contains 17 residues. Germline V lookup: CDR1 SGHRS, CDR2 YFSETQ. This record belongs to a study of CD8+ T cells in alopecia areata. Turning to the study itself: Treated patients were given oral tofacitinib, which was dosed at 5 to 10 mg twice daily. Once tofacitinib had been taken for 6 to 18 months, 6 months off drug followed. Overall study findings and caveats: When scalp samples are sequenced, resident alphabeta T cells of normal skin are also captured. Lesional scalp displayed greater clonality than normal scalp, most notably in alopecia totalis/universalis.

The source of this sequence is a human donor with alopecia areata. The source material was CD8+ T cells sorted from blood, sampled at week 0. V usage is TRBV5-1 and J usage is TRBJ2-1; TRBD2 might be the D (6 bases). The CDR3 sequence is CASSPSAGSLRYNEQFF. The CDR3 nucleotides read TGCGCCAGTAGTCCATCGGCGGGAAGCCTACGCTACAATGAGCAGTTCTTC.